This TCR beta chain was retrieved from a study of blood T cell repertoires in COVID-19. Study as a whole: The United States, Italy and Spain provided the acute and convalescent COVID-19 samples. PBMCs, B-cell-depleted T cells, or T cells provided the cDNA or gDNA that made up the material.

Germline CDR1 reads SGHTA; CDR2 reads FQGNSA. The CDR3 loop spans 14 amino acids. V lost 7 bases to trimming and J lost 5 bases; unmatched junction nucleotides: 8. As processed by the authors: The assay estimated nucleated cells by amplifying reference gene primers. Data came from immunoSEQ multiplex PCR; TCRdb stores just in-frame clones and leaves some out. V and J calls and clone size follow that table, whereas D and trimming were derived from the DNA. The sample contains approximately 62,000 clones, approximately 90% of which appear only once. The V call is TRBV7-2, the J call TRBJ2-5; TRBD2 agrees at 9 bases. The clonotype originates from a human donor with active COVID-19. The donor label of this sample is uncertain. Sequenced material: peripheral blood. CDR3 coding DNA: TGTGCCAGCAAGGCGGGGGGGCAGGATGAGACCCAGTACTTC. Translated, it gives CASKAGGQDETQYF. Combining the CDR3 with reference TRBV7-2 and TRBJ2-5 gives the whole variable domain GAGVSQSPSNKVTEKGKDVELRCDPISGHTALYWYRQSLGQGLEFLIYFQGNSAPDKSGLPSDRFSAERTGGSVSTLTIQRTQQEDSAVYLCASKAGGQDETQYFGPGTRLLVL.